This entry is about one TCR beta chain. This sample was taken from a study of shared clonotypes between healthy human individuals. In the study overall: Three plates each covered CD4 naive and memory; CD8 naive two, CD8 memory one.

Clones were sequenced by immunoSEQ multiplex PCR, and TCRdb holds only the in-frame ones, with some missing. The sample shows 2 million or so clones, 85% to 95% of them seen only once. In germline, CDR1 is SGHRS, CDR2 YFSETQ. This CDR3 is built from 15 residues. V lost 4 bases to trimming and J lost 6 bases, with 19 bases between them. The origin of this receptor is a man aged 18-30 years in good health. Sequencing was performed on naive CD4+ T cells sorted from blood. The subset here: CD45RA+ positively selected. V and J are TRBV5-1 and TRBJ1-1; no firm D call. CDR3 amino acids: CASSPELGGIAEAFF. CDR3 DNA: TGCGCCAGCAGCCCGGAGTTGGGAGGGATCGCTGAAGCTTTCTTT.